These T cell receptor beta chains were read from a single sample in a study of control samples from healthy donors and cancer patients. The data were produced by immunoSEQ multiplex PCR, yet TCRdb's version contains in-frame clones alone and is incomplete. The sample has about 120,000 clones; about 90% are singletons. What was sequenced was blood. The receptor set was obtained from a man aged 18 to 35 in good health. CDR3s include the opening cysteine and the closing phenylalanine or tryptophan. The D gene is left open where the match is weak. Clone size, where shown, is once, few, many, or a class for clones that have expanded.

once	-	TRBJ1-4	TRBV9	TGTGCCAGCAGCGTAGGTCTCAGTGCCGAAAAACTGTTTTTT	CASSVGLSAEKLFF
once	-	TRBJ1-1	TRBV11-3	TGTGCCAGCATCATCCCAAAAAAAAACGAAGCTTTCTTT	CASIIPKKNEAFF
-	-	TRBJ2-7	TRBV19	TGTGCCAGTACCGAGACTAGTGGATACGAGCAGTACTTC	CASTETSGYEQYF
-	-	TRBJ2-4	TRBV2	TGTGCCAGCAGTGAAGCCCCAAAAGGCGTTAAAAACATTCAGTACTTC	CASSEAPKGVKNIQYF
-	-	TRBJ2-3	TRBV5-1	TGCGCCAGCAGCTCGCTCACAGATACGCAGTATTTT	CASSSLTDTQYF
-	-	TRBJ2-7	TRBV18	TGTGCCAGCTCACCCGGCAGGGTCAGGGAGCAGTACTTC	CASSPGRVREQYF
-	-	TRBJ2-3	TRBV20-1	TGCAGTGCTAGGGCGGATCATACGCAGTATTTT	CSARADHTQYF
-	-	TRBJ1-4	TRBV6-5	TGTGCCAGCACGGGACATAGAACTAATGAAAAACTGTTTTTT	CASTGHRTNEKLFF
once	TRBD1	TRBJ2-1	TRBV7-2	TGTGCCAGCAGCACCCGGACAGGGGGTGCCTACAATGAGCAGTTCTTC	CASSTRTGGAYNEQFF
-	-	TRBJ2-2	TRBV9	TGTGCCAGCAGCGTATATCTCCCGGGGGGCCCGAACACCGGGGAGCTGTTTTTT	CASSVYLPGGPNTGELFF
-	-	TRBJ1-2	TRBV27	TGTGCCAGCCGCCCAGGATGGGGGCGAGATGGCTACACCTTC	CASRPGWGRDGYTF
-	-	TRBJ2-3	TRBV30	TGTGCCTGGGGGAGCACAGATACGCAGTATTTT	CAWGSTDTQYF
-	TRBD1	TRBJ1-2	TRBV5-1	TGCGCCAGCAGACAGGGGGCCAACTATGGCTACACCTTC	CASRQGANYGYTF
-	-	TRBJ1-1	TRBV7-9	TGTGCCAGCAGCTTAGTTCCAGATATGAACACTGAAGCTTTCTTT	CASSLVPDMNTEAFF
once	-	TRBJ1-5	TRBV7-2	TGTGCCAGCAGCTCGGGACAACGCAATCAGCCCCAGCATTTT	CASSSGQRNQPQHF
once	-	TRBJ1-5	TRBV28	TGTGCCAGCAGGACGGGGGGATTTAGCAATCAGCCCCAGCATTTT	CASRTGGFSNQPQHF
-	TRBD1	TRBJ2-1	TRBV7-7	TGTGCTAGCAGCCAAGGGACAGGGATCACCCCCAATGAGCAGTTCTTC	CASSQGTGITPNEQFF
once	-	TRBJ2-2	TRBV5-6	TGTGCCAGCAGCCTAACCGGGACTTTAAACACCGGGGAGCTGTTTTTT	CASSLTGTLNTGELFF
-	-	TRBJ1-6	TRBV7-2	TGTGCCAGCAGCTTATGGGGTTCACCCCTCCACTTT	CASSLWGSPLHF
-	TRBD1	TRBJ2-7	TRBV10-3	TGTGCCATCAGGCCCGGGACAGGGAGTGGTGAGCAGTACTTC	CAIRPGTGSGEQYF
-	-	TRBJ1-3	TRBV9	TGTGCCAGCAGCGGCCGGGCCCCCTCTGGAAACACCATATATTTT	CASSGRAPSGNTIYF
-	TRBD2	TRBJ2-1	TRBV9	TGTGCCAGCAGCGTAGTGGCGGGAGGGCCCTACAATGAGCAGTTCTTC	CASSVVAGGPYNEQFF
-	-	TRBJ2-3	TRBV6-5	TGTGCCAGCCGAAGTTGGGACTTTATGAAAGATACGCAGTATTTT	CASRSWDFMKDTQYF
-	-	TRBJ2-7	TRBV7-2	TGTGCCAGCAGCCGGGCAGGGGTAGCACTCAGGTATAACGAGCAGTACTTC	CASSRAGVALRYNEQYF
-	TRBD1	TRBJ1-5	TRBV24-1	TGTGCCACCAGTGGGGGGGGGACAGGGGTAAATCAGCCCCAGCATTTT	CATSGGGTGVNQPQHF
-	TRBD1	TRBJ2-7	TRBV5-1	TGCGCCAGCAGCTTGGACAGGGGAAGCTACGAGCAGTACTTC	CASSLDRGSYEQYF
-	-	TRBJ2-7	TRBV12-5	TGTGCTAGTGGTTTTGGTTCCTACGAGCAGTACTTC	CASGFGSYEQYF
-	-	TRBJ2-7	TRBV25-1	TGTGCCAGCAGTGAATATTCCGTGACAGGGACTACCTACGAGCAGTACTTC	CASSEYSVTGTTYEQYF
-	-	TRBJ2-7	TRBV7-9	TGTGCCAGCAGCTATGCCGGGACAACCTACGAGCAGTACTTC	CASSYAGTTYEQYF
-	-	TRBJ1-4	TRBV5-1	TGCGCCAGCAGCCTGACAACCGGTCGGGAAAAACTGTTTTTT	CASSLTTGREKLFF
-	-	TRBJ2-1	TRBV5-4	TGTGCCAGCAGCTTGGCCGAAGGACGGGGGTGGAATGAGCAGTTCTTC	CASSLAEGRGWNEQFF
-	TRBD2	TRBJ2-7	TRBV3-1/TRBV3-2	TGTGCCAGCAGCCAAACGACTAGCGGGAGCTACGAGCAGTACTTC	CASSQTTSGSYEQYF
-	TRBD1	TRBJ2-7	TRBV27	TGTGCCAGCAGTTTAAGGCAGGGGGTCTACGAGCAGTACTTC	CASSLRQGVYEQYF
-	-	TRBJ1-2	TRBV5-1	TGCGCCAGCAGCTCGCCGAATAACTATGGCTACACCTTC	CASSSPNNYGYTF
-	-	TRBJ2-7	TRBV13	TGTGCCAGCAGCTATCCTGGAGAGTCCTACGAGCAGTACTTC	CASSYPGESYEQYF
-	TRBD1	TRBJ2-7	TRBV6-5	TGTGCCAGCAGTTACACGCTCGGGACAGGGGGCCGGGAGCAGTACTTC	CASSYTLGTGGREQYF
few	TRBD2	TRBJ2-5	TRBV11-1	TGTGCCAGCAGCCCAGTAGCGGGAGGGCCGGGGGAGACCCAGTACTTC	CASSPVAGGPGETQYF
once	-	TRBJ2-7	TRBV19	TGTGCCAGTAGGGAGACCCACGGACAGTTTTACTCCTACGAGCAGTACTTC	CASRETHGQFYSYEQYF
once	-	TRBJ1-6	TRBV5-1	TGCGCCAGCAGCTTGGAGAACACCTATAATTCACCCCTCCACTTT	CASSLENTYNSPLHF
-	TRBD1	TRBJ2-3	TRBV7-6	TGTGCCAGCAGCCCATCTGGCGGGACAGGGAACACAGATACGCAGTATTTT	CASSPSGGTGNTDTQYF
-	-	TRBJ1-2	TRBV6-5	TGTGCCAGCAGTTACTCCGGTTCCGAGCAGCACTATGGCTACACCTTC	CASSYSGSEQHYGYTF
-	-	TRBJ1-5	TRBV3-1/TRBV3-2	TGTGCCAGCCAAAGGGAAGGCAGCAATCAGCCCCAGCATTTT	CASQREGSNQPQHF
-	TRBD1	TRBJ1-1	TRBV6-2/TRBV6-3	TGTGCCAGCAGTTACCCTGCCGGGACAGGGATTTCTGAAGCTTTCTTT	CASSYPAGTGISEAFF
-	-	TRBJ1-1	TRBV9	TGTGCCAGCAGCCCCCAGGGGAGGAACACTGAAGCTTTCTTT	CASSPQGRNTEAFF
-	-	TRBJ1-2	TRBV9	TGTGCCAGCGCGGGAGATCCCCTTGGCTACACCTTC	CASAGDPLGYTF
-	-	TRBJ2-3	TRBV9	TGTGCCAGCAGCGTAGAACTCTATGTAGATACGCAGTATTTT	CASSVELYVDTQYF
-	TRBD1	TRBJ2-1	TRBV18	TGTGCCAGCTCACCCTCCGGGACAGGGGCGTGGAGTGAGCAGTTCTTC	CASSPSGTGAWSEQFF
-	-	TRBJ1-1	TRBV5-1	TGCGCCAGCAACCCCGTAAAGGGGTTAAACACTGAAGCTTTCTTT	CASNPVKGLNTEAFF
-	-	TRBJ2-7	TRBV27	TGTGCCAGCAGCGCTCAGCGGGCCTTCTCCTACGAGCAGTACTTC	CASSAQRAFSYEQYF
-	TRBD1	TRBJ2-3	TRBV5-3	TGTGCCAGAAGCTTGGCTCGGGACAGGGGTACCATAGATACGCAGTATTTT	CARSLARDRGTIDTQYF
few	TRBD2	TRBJ2-1	TRBV4-3	TGCGCCAGCAGCGGTCGGAGGGGACTAGCGGGTTCGAGCTCCTACAATGAGCAGTTCTTC	CASSGRRGLAGSSSYNEQFF
-	-	TRBJ2-7	TRBV10-1	TGCGCCAGCAGTGAGTCCCAGGACAGAGGGGAGCAGTACTTC	CASSESQDRGEQYF
-	-	TRBJ2-7	TRBV7-9	TGTGCCAGCAGCCCCCCTTTTTTGGGATACGAGCAGTACTTC	CASSPPFLGYEQYF